This entry lists 25 T cell receptor beta chains sequenced from one sample in a study of regulatory T cells in long-lasting Graves disease. Arm-PCR of CDR3 regions and iRepertoire HTBI primers were used to build TCR beta libraries. Via MiXCR, TCRdb re-called the multiplex PCR reads, giving one row per CDR3 protein. The data show fewer than 650,000 distinct CDR3 sequences, less than 20% seen once. Time point denoted: newly diagnosed GD, antithyroid drugs for less than 3 months. PBMCs were the source of the RNA used for TCR sequencing. The data were also submitted as part of a second study, on T cells in Graves' hyperthyroidism and ophthalmopathy.

The source material was peripheral blood mononuclear cells (PBMCs), sampled at new diagnosis, from a patient treated with antithyroid drugs. These receptors were collected from a woman aged 30 to 39 with Graves disease.

This clonotype was seen repeatedly, ten times or more. The rearrangement uses TRBV2 and TRBJ1-2; 8 bases are a match to TRBD1. The CDR3 is 11 amino acids. The ends lost 3 bases at V and 12 bases at J; junction bases unmatched: 3. Germline V gene data show CDR1 as SNHLY and CDR2 as FYNNEI. The CDR3 DNA is TGTGCCAGCAGTGAGGGACAGGCACACACCTTC. Protein product: CASSEGQAHTF.

As for this clonotype: This could be a read error, since a much larger clone is one nucleotide away. The V gene is TRBV6-1, the J gene TRBJ1-1, with a weak D call TRBD1 (6 bases). Trimming pared 5 bases from V and 0 bases from J, leaving 16 bases between. CDR1 is MNHNS and CDR2 is SASEGT in the germline V gene. CDR3 size: 16 residues. CDR3 coding DNA: TGTGCCAGCAGTAGAGGGACATGGGGCATGAACACTGAAGCTTTCTTT. Encoded protein: CASSRGTWGMNTEAFF.

The chain recombines TRBV12-3 or TRBV12-4 with TRBJ1-1; D remains unclear. CDR3 size: 15 residues. V lost 7 bases and J 5 bases, leaving 20 bases between the germline ends. As DNA, the CDR3 is TGTGCCAGCACCTTCCCAGACTTAGGGAGGACTGAAGCTTTCTTT. Protein sequence: CASTFPDLGRTEAFF.

This clonotype was recorded a few times. The chain employs TRBV27 and TRBJ2-5; TRBD2 might be the D (6 bases). The germline CDR1 and CDR2 sequences are MNHEY and SMNVEV (reference sequence). The CDR3 covers 12 residues. V shed 5 bases and J shed 11 bases, with 15 bases lying between them. CDR3 protein: CASSRLKGLQYF. DNA for the CDR3: TGTGCCAGCAGTCGCTTAAAGGGACTTCAGTACTTC.

This clonotype was seen a handful of times. A clone one base away is much larger, so this may be a read error. The rearrangement uses TRBV11-3 and TRBJ2-1; D remains ambiguous. CDR1 SGHNT and CDR2 YENEEA come from the germline V gene. This CDR3 contains 14 residues. With 7 bases removed from V and 0 bases from J, the gap between germline ends came to 10 bases. This CDR3 is CASKFNYSYNEQFF. For the CDR3, the DNA is TGTGCCAGCAAGTTTAACTACTCCTACAATGAGCAGTTCTTC.

The chain uses TRBV6-5 and TRBJ1-2; D call uncertain. The CDR3 consists of 13 residues. With 0 bases removed from V and 8 bases from J, the gap between germline ends came to 10 bases. From germline, CDR1 is MNHEY and CDR2 SVGAGI. Here the CDR3 reads CASSYSMWEGYTF. DNA for the CDR3: TGTGCCAGCAGTTACTCGATGTGGGAGGGCTACACCTTC.

This clonotype was seen repeatedly, ten times or more. The rearrangement uses TRBV11-2 and TRBJ2-1; D is possibly TRBD2 (6 bases). The CDR3 has 14 amino acids. Germline V CDR1 and CDR2: SGHAT, FQNNGV. V gave up 4 bases and J gave up 12 bases, with 19 bases separating them. The CDR3 DNA follows: TGTGCCAGCAGCTCCATAAGGGGAGGAATGGCGCAGTTCTTC. Its translation: CASSSIRGGMAQFF.

This chain joins TRBV10-3 and TRBJ2-1, with TRBD2 matching 7 bases. Trimming took 1 base from V and 5 from J; bases not matched to a gene: 5. The germline gives CDR1 ENHRY, CDR2 SYGVKD. The CDR3 runs 15 residues. CDR3 amino acids: CAISELRTRHNEQFF. CDR3 coding DNA: TGTGCCATCAGTGAGTTAAGGACTAGACACAATGAGCAGTTCTTC.

This clonotype was counted many times. The J gene is TRBJ2-5, the V gene TRBV24-1; 10 bases are shared with TRBD2. Trimming at V came to 6 bases and at J to 6 bases, leaving 18 bases not matched to a gene. CDR1 KGHDR and CDR2 SFDVKD come from the germline V gene. The CDR3 is 18 amino acids. CDR3 nucleotides: TGTGCCACCAGTAATCCGCGTGCTAGCGGGAGCGCGGTACAGACCCAGTACTTC. Translating gives CATSNPRASGSAVQTQYF.

This clonotype was detected ten times or more. The CDR3 sequence: CASSVVPTSNYGYTF. For the CDR3, the DNA is TGTGCCAGCAGCGTAGTCCCCACTTCTAACTATGGCTACACCTTC. The chain is built from TRBV9 and TRBJ1-2; D ambiguous. This CDR3 contains 15 residues. Trimming left V 0 bases short and J 0 bases short, with 9 bases between. Germline V lookup: CDR1 SGDLS, CDR2 YYNGEE.

On this clonotype: A much larger clone sits a single nucleotide away, making a read error possible. The chain combines TRBV6-2 or TRBV6-3 with TRBJ1-3; no clear D gene. This CDR3 is 15 amino acids long. Trimming removed 0 bases from V and 2 bases from J, with 8 bases in between. Germline assignment: CDR1 MNHEY and CDR2 SVGEGT. The CDR3 region has the DNA TGTGCCAGCAGTTACTCGCAGCCCACTGGAAACACCATATATTTT. Translated, it gives CASSYSQPTGNTIYF.

Regarding this clonotype: The CDR3 does not close with the conserved phenylalanine or tryptophan, likely indicating a read error. The DNA is omitted, as the CDR3 cannot be located on it reliably, and the CDR3 follows TCRdb's listing. The CDR3 loop is CASSFRQGGP. This chain uses TRBV5-5 with TRBJ2-7; TRBD2, the table's D call, lacks a check against the DNA. From its first to its last residue, the CDR3 has 10 amino acids. Looked up from germline, CDR1 is SGHKS and CDR2 is YYEKEE (reference sequence).

This sequence joins TRBV18 and TRBJ2-5; weak D call: TRBD1 (5 bases). Germline lookup yields CDR1 KGHSH and CDR2 LQKENI. This CDR3 is built from 14 residues. V gave up 3 bases and J gave up 6 bases, with 14 bases separating them. The CDR3 is CASSPQGSPKTQYF. CDR3 sequence (DNA): TGTGCCAGCTCACCTCAGGGTTCGCCAAAGACCCAGTACTTC.

This clonotype was detected ten times or more. The chain uses TRBV12-3 or TRBV12-4 and TRBJ1-1; TRBD1 is a possible D gene (5 bases). The CDR3 sequence is 16 residues long. V lost 4 bases and J 6 bases, leaving 21 bases between the germline ends. In DNA form, the CDR3 reads TGTGCCAGCAGTTCCATACCCGGGACGTGGGATCCTGAAGCTTTCTTT. As protein: CASSSIPGTWDPEAFF.

The chain uses TRBV30 and TRBJ2-1, with 8 bases that match TRBD2. Germline assignment: CDR1 GTSNPN and CDR2 SVGIG (reference sequence). V was clipped by 7 bases and J by 5 bases; unmatched bases: 7. The CDR3 is 13 residues long. Written as DNA, the CDR3 is TGTGCCTCCAGCGGGAGACGGAACAATGAGCAGTTCTTC. It codes for CASSGRRNNEQFF.

In its sample, this clonotype was seen a few times. The chain couples TRBV19 to TRBJ2-1, with 12 bases that match TRBD2. The junction had 6 bases not matched to a gene; V was cut back by 5 bases and J by 10 bases. This CDR3 is built from 14 residues. The germline V gene has CDR1 LNHDA and CDR2 SQIVND (reference sequence). CDR3: CASSSRTSGKEQFF. The CDR3 region has the DNA TGTGCCAGTAGTTCACGGACTAGCGGGAAGGAGCAGTTCTTC.

This chain links TRBV5-1 with TRBJ2-1; 9 nucleotides line up with TRBD2. The DNA end is a closer match to TRBJ2-7, so the J assignment may be wrong. The CDR3 has 15 residues. Germline CDR1 is SGHRS and CDR2 is YFSETQ. CDR3 nucleotide sequence: TGCGCCAGCAGTTGGGTAGCGGGAGAGTTTAATGAGCAGTACTTC. It encodes CASSWVAGEFNEQYF.

This clonotype showed up just a few times. The gene calls are TRBV20-1 and TRBJ2-7, with D perhaps matching TRBD1 (6 bases). With 6 bases removed from V and 0 bases from J, the gap between germline ends came to 12 bases. The CDR3 runs to 13 residues. Germline CDR1 is DFQATT and CDR2 is SNEGSKA (reference sequence). The CDR3 nucleotides read TGCAGTGCCGCGGACAGTTTCTCCTACGAGCAGTACTTC. This gives the protein CSAADSFSYEQYF.

This clonotype appeared many times. An end of the junction differs from the germline gene, which may be a read error. The chain recombines TRBV7-7 with TRBJ2-7; D is uncertain. The CDR3 totals 13 residues. Germline V lookup: CDR1 SSHAT, CDR2 FNYEAQ (reference sequence). In DNA form, the CDR3 reads TGTGCTAGCAGCCCAGAAGCGTGGAGCGAGCAGTACTTC. Protein product: CASSPEAWSEQYF.

This clonotype was seen ten or more times. The chain couples TRBV27 to TRBJ2-6; TRBD1 or TRBD2 may be the D gene (5 bases each). The CDR3 totals 19 residues. V shed 4 bases and J shed 0 bases, with 19 bases lying between them. CDR1 is MNHEY and CDR2 is SMNVEV in the germline V gene (reference sequence). The CDR3 sequence is CASSSIFKGPISGANVLTF. The CDR3, as DNA: TGTGCCAGCAGTTCCATTTTCAAGGGACCCATCTCTGGGGCCAACGTCCTGACTTTC.

The CDR3 DNA follows: TGCAGCGCTCTAGCGGGAGTTCAGGAGACCCAGTACTTC. It codes for CSALAGVQETQYF. This sequence joins TRBV29-1 and TRBJ2-5, with 10 bases that match TRBD2. Germline CDR1 SQVTM, CDR2 ANQGSEA. CDR3 length: 13 amino acids. V was clipped by 7 bases and J by 5 bases; unmatched bases: 7.

V and J are TRBV18 and TRBJ2-1; D tentatively fits TRBD1 or TRBD2 (5 bases each). Germline CDR1 and CDR2: KGHSH and LQKENI. V lost 0 bases and J 10 bases, leaving 19 bases between the germline ends. This CDR3 has 16 amino acids. CDR3 sequence reads: CASSPPGTAQVREQFF. For the CDR3, the DNA is TGTGCCAGCTCACCACCGGGGACCGCCCAGGTTAGGGAGCAGTTCTTC.

In this sample, this clonotype turned up many times. V usage is TRBV28 and J usage is TRBJ2-7; the match to TRBD2 covers 8 bases. CDR3 length equals 15 residues. CDR1 and CDR2 (germline): MDHEN, SYDVKM. V lost 2 bases, J lost 7 bases, and 10 bases stayed unmatched. The CDR3 nucleotides read TGTGCCAGCAGTTTAAGGCGGGGACTAGGAGGAGAGCAGTACTTC. Its translation: CASSLRRGLGGEQYF. The full variable domain, with the rest looked up from reference TRBV28 and TRBJ2-7, is DVKVTQSSRYLVKRTGEKVFLECVQDMDHENMFWYRQDPGLGLRLIYFSYDVKMKEKGDIPEGYSVSREKKERFSLILESASTNQTSMYLCASSLRRGLGGEQYFGPGTRLTVT.

This clonotype appeared once. As DNA, the CDR3 is TGTGCCAGCAGCGTTAGAGCTAGCGGGAACACCGGGGAGCTGTTTTTT. Translating it yields CASSVRASGNTGELFF. The J gene is TRBJ2-2, the V gene TRBV9; 7 bases map to TRBD2. Germline-derived CDR1 and CDR2 are SGDLS and YYNGEE. Losses at the gene ends were 2 bases for V and 1 base for J; bases not matched to a gene: 5. CDR3 length equals 16 residues.

Many counts were recorded for this clonotype. V and J are TRBV12-3 or TRBV12-4 and TRBJ1-2; tentative D call: TRBD1 (5 bases). The CDR3 length is 13 residues. V lost 3 bases, J lost 7 bases, and 12 bases lay in between. CDR3 DNA: TGTGCCAGCAGTTTGGGGGGGGGACTTGGCTACACCTTC. As protein: CASSLGGGLGYTF.